These T cell receptor beta chains were read from a single sample in a study of T cell repertoires in cytomegalovirus infection. In TCRdb, the reads were re-called with MiXCR into one record per CDR3 protein. The sample lists some 700,000 distinct CDR3 sequences, around 31% occurring once. These receptors have no known antigen. The starting material was cultured PBMCs, obtained from culture after CMV antigen stimulation. These receptors were taken from a human donor in good health (CMV status not recorded). Some clones in this sample may be carry-over from other donors' samples. Each CDR3 is given with its conserved first and last residue. D genes are given only for firm matches. A clone size is listed for some rows: how often the clone was seen (once, few, many), or a class if it is expanded.

J gene,V gene,clone size,D gene,CDR3 DNA,CDR3 protein
TRBJ2-5,TRBV7-2,many,TRBD1,TGTGCCAGTCAGGGGACAGCCCAAGAGACCCAGTACTTC,CASQGTAQETQYF
TRBJ2-1,TRBV4-1,.,TRBD2,TGCGCCAGCAGCCCCCTCGGACTAGCGGTCTACAATGAGCAGTTCTTC,CASSPLGLAVYNEQFF
TRBJ2-1,TRBV7-2,many,TRBD2,TGTGCCAGCGCCTGGGAGGGGAATGAGCAGTTCTTC,CASAWEGNEQFF
TRBJ2-6,TRBV29-1,few,TRBD1,TGCAGCGTACAGGGGAGTGGGGCCAACGTCCTGACTTTC,CSVQGSGANVLTF
TRBJ2-5,TRBV10-3,.,TRBD1,TGTGCCATCAGTGAGTCGGAGGACAGGGGAGAGACCCAGTACTTC,CAISESEDRGETQYF
TRBJ2-1,TRBV7-2,.,.,TGTGCCAGCAGCCCACCACCAGGTAATGAGCAGTTCTTC,CASSPPPGNEQFF
TRBJ1-3,TRBV6-1,.,TRBD1,TGTGCCAGCAGTGAAATTGTTCGGGACAGGCTTCGGGATGTAAACACCATATATTTT,CASSEIVRDRLRDVNTIYF
TRBJ2-1,TRBV14,few,.,TGTGCCAGCAGCCAATTCATTGAGCAGTTCTTC,CASSQFIEQFF
TRBJ2-2,TRBV7-2,.,.,TGTGCCAGCAGCTTTAGCGGCGGCACCGGGGAGCTGTTTTTT,CASSFSGGTGELFF
TRBJ2-1,TRBV15,.,.,TGTGCCACCAGCAGAGATCCGGGGTACAATGAGCAGTTCTTC,CATSRDPGYNEQFF
TRBJ2-4,TRBV4-2,.,TRBD2,TGTGCCAGCAGCCACGTTAGCGGGGGGCCCACAAACATTCAGTACTTC,CASSHVSGGPTNIQYF
TRBJ2-2,TRBV10-3,.,.,TGTGCCATCAGTGAAGACAACTTCGCGAACACCGGGGAGCTGTTTTTT,CAISEDNFANTGELFF
TRBJ2-5,TRBV6-2/TRBV6-3,.,TRBD1,TGTGCCAGCAGTGACGGACAGGGACCGAAAACGGAGACCCAGTACTTC,CASSDGQGPKTETQYF
TRBJ2-2,TRBV27,.,TRBD1,TGTGCCAGCAGTTTATCCTCGACAGGGCGGATCACCGGGGAGCTGTTTTTT,CASSLSSTGRITGELFF
TRBJ2-1,TRBV19,.,TRBD2,TGTGCCAGTAGTGCACTAGCGGGACTTGATGAGCAGTTCTTC,CASSALAGLDEQFF
TRBJ1-5,TRBV4-1,once,.,TGCGCCAGCAGCCAAGGTCGGACGGACCAGCCCCAGCATTTT,CASSQGRTDQPQHF
TRBJ2-6,TRBV15,few,TRBD2,TGTGCCACCAGCAGAGATCCGGGGGGTGCTGGGGCCAACGTCCTGACTTTC,CATSRDPGGAGANVLTF
TRBJ2-5,TRBV12-3/TRBV12-4,many,TRBD2,TGTGCCAGCACGAGCGGGACTAGCGGAGGCCAAGAGACCCAGTACTTC,CASTSGTSGGQETQYF